This T cell receptor (beta chain) appears in the sequencing data of a study of CD8 T cells in Susac syndrome. This clonotype was picked up one time. The RNA input was roughly 0.45 to 1 ug, and it was reverse transcribed with random hexamers. TCRdb re-called the immunoSEQ multiplex PCR reads with MiXCR, one entry per CDR3 protein. The data hold approximately 74,000 distinct CDR3 sequences, with about 93% observed a single time. The V and J ends lost 2 bases and 2 bases respectively, with 13 bases between them. Germline values: CDR1 KGHSH, CDR2 LQKENI. The CDR3 spans 15 residues. The gene calls are TRBV18 and TRBJ2-7; D possibly corresponds to TRBD2 (6 bases). This TCR was recovered from a human donor with Susac syndrome. The specimen sequenced was CD4+ T cells from PBMCs. The CDR3 DNA reads as TGTGCCAGCTCACCAGCGGGGCGCAGCCCCTACGAGCAGTACTTC. Amino acid sequence: CASSPAGRSPYEQYF.